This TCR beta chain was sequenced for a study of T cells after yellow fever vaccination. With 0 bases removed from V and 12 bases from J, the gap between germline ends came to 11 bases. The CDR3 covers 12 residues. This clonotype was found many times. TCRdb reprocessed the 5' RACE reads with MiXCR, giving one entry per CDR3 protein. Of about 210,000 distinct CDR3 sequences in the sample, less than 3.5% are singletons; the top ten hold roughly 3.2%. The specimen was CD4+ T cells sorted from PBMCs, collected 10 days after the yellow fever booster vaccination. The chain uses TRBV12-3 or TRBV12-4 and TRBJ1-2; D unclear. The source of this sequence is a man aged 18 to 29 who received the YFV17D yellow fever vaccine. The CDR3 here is CASSLARAAHTF. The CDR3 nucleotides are TGTGCCAGCAGTTTAGCGCGGGCAGCTCACACCTTC.